This T cell receptor (beta chain) stems from a study of shared clonotypes between healthy human individuals. CD45RO negativity and positive selection for CCR7 defined naive CD8 cells, a population that excluded terminally differentiated effector memory CD45RA+ cells. The CDR3 runs 13 residues. V was cut by 1 base and J by 6 bases, with 13 bases left in between. The germline V gene encodes CDR1 SQVTM and CDR2 ANQGSEA. Sequencing was performed with immunoSEQ multiplex PCR; in TCRdb, only in-frame clones are kept and a portion is missing. This sample has about 820,000 clones, with about 91% found just once.

This sequence was found in a man under 40 in good health. This chain uses TRBV29-1 with TRBJ2-7; D tentatively fits TRBD1 or TRBD2 (5 bases each). The sample was naive CD8+ T cells sorted from blood. CDR3 in amino acids: CSVEGGILGEQYF. As DNA, the CDR3 is TGCAGCGTTGAAGGGGGGATCCTGGGCGAGCAGTACTTC.